The rows below give T cell receptor beta chains drawn from one sample of a study of cytomegalovirus exposure and HLA in healthy donors. Here immunoSEQ multiplex PCR was the method, and the copy in TCRdb shows in-frame clones only, minus some. The data contain around 150,000 clones, just over 65% of them seen just once; the ten biggest clones take up 6.5%. Material: PBMCs. These receptor sequences come from a woman aged 55-70 years in good health and CMV-seronegative. Each CDR3 is given with its conserved first and last residue. Not all rows give a size; the values are once, few, many and, for expanded clones, a class.

V,size,J,CDR3
TRBV6-1,once,TRBJ1-4,CASSGQTGPRDEKLFF
TRBV7-9,once,TRBJ2-5,CSSSFGGAGETQYF
TRBV7-3,few,TRBJ2-1,CASSSRDSKYNEQFF
TRBV5-4,NA,TRBJ2-3,CASSPTSGGGSDTQYF
TRBV19,NA,TRBJ2-1,CASSRLAGMSNEQFF
TRBV19,NA,TRBJ2-1,CASSRGVPSYNEQFF
TRBV2,NA,TRBJ2-7,CASRAAGTYEQYF
TRBV5-4,NA,TRBJ2-1,CASSSPAGGRNEQFF
TRBV2,once,TRBJ1-5,CASSEVLTALSNQPQHF
TRBV19,few,TRBJ2-7,CASSPGQTTYEQYF
TRBV19,NA,TRBJ1-6,CASATGTVNSPLHF
TRBV28,few,TRBJ1-5,CASSLGQRNQPQHF
TRBV9,NA,NA,CASSVGNRAETQYF
TRBV6-5,few,TRBJ1-2,CASSPTGAGGYTF
TRBV7-9,few,TRBJ1-1,CASSPQGRTEAFF
TRBV5-4,NA,TRBJ2-3,CASSPGLGTDTQYF
TRBV28,NA,TRBJ1-5,CASSFPGQGRQPQHF
TRBV4-3,NA,TRBJ2-3,CASSLGTGGTDTQYF
TRBV28,NA,TRBJ2-5,CASSFLAATEETQYF
TRBV7-3,NA,TRBJ2-3,CASSLGGQGPDTQYF
TRBV28,NA,TRBJ2-1,CASSGGSSGLGYNEQFF
TRBV28,NA,TRBJ1-5,CASTGQGNNQPQHF
TRBV2,NA,TRBJ2-3,CASSGGVINTDTQYF
TRBV5-6,once,TRBJ1-3,CASSPPGQGGNTIYF
TRBV5-1,NA,TRBJ2-3,CASSLESLSTQYF
TRBV2,NA,TRBJ2-3,CASSEEAQGLTDTQYF
TRBV28,NA,TRBJ2-7,CASIAGGPPYEQYF
TRBV9,NA,TRBJ2-1,CASSVAPSGSSYNEQFF
TRBV28,NA,TRBJ2-1,CASSSLTGGRSYNEQFF
TRBV5-4,NA,TRBJ2-1,CASSLRRASYNEQFF
TRBV29-1,NA,TRBJ1-2,CSVDSYGYTF
TRBV6-5,NA,TRBJ1-1,CASSTGGTEAFF
TRBV4-2,NA,TRBJ1-5,CASSPTGGNQPQHF
TRBV5-4,NA,TRBJ2-5,CASSLGLRRGADF
TRBV10-3,NA,TRBJ1-2,CAISERRGQDDYGYTF
TRBV11-3,NA,TRBJ2-3,CASSPGQAVDTQYF
TRBV2,NA,TRBJ2-1,CAIERLAGRYNEQFF
TRBV5-6,NA,TRBJ2-7,CASSSFGSGGAYEQYF